These 19 T cell receptor beta chains came from one sample sequenced in a study of cytomegalovirus exposure and HLA in healthy donors. Assay: immunoSEQ multiplex PCR; the TCRdb copy retains only in-frame clones and omits some. The table shows 100,000 to 150,000 clones, with 70% to 90% occurring only once. The source material was PBMCs. These receptors all come from a woman under 30 in good health and CMV-seronegative.

V gene TRBV11-3 combines with J gene TRBJ2-1, with TRBD2 identical over 7 bases. V trimming: 5 bases; J trimming: 0 bases; junction bases outside the gene matches: 7. CDR3 length: 16 residues. Looked up from germline, CDR1 is SGHNT and CDR2 is YENEEA. In nucleotides, the CDR3 is TGTGCCAGCAGCGTTTCTAGCGGCAGCTCCTACAATGAGCAGTTCTTC. Protein product: CASSVSSGSSYNEQFF.

This chain links TRBV12-5 with TRBJ2-1; 13 nucleotides agree with TRBD2. Germline CDR1 LGHNT, CDR2 FRNRAP. Trimming at V came to 6 bases and at J to 7 bases, leaving 18 bases not matched to a gene. This CDR3 region has 19 residues. The DNA of the CDR3 is TGTGCTAGTGGACCCCGAGGGACTAGCGGGATGGGGCCGGGGAATGAGCAGTTCTTC. Protein product: CASGPRGTSGMGPGNEQFF.

This chain uses TRBV4-3 with TRBJ2-3, with D tentatively TRBD1 (5 bases). Germline-derived CDR1 and CDR2 are LGHNA and YSLEER. V was shortened by 4 bases and J by 2 bases, with 10 bases between the two germline ends. This CDR3 is 14 amino acids long. CDR3 DNA sequence: TGCGCCAGCAGCCCGGACGGACACACAGATACGCAGTATTTT. Protein sequence: CASSPDGHTDTQYF.

The sample holds one count of this clone. The chain joins TRBV5-4 to TRBJ2-7, with D maybe TRBD2 (6 bases). CDR1 and CDR2 (germline): SGHNT, YYREEE (reference sequence). CDR3 length equals 14 residues. Trimming left V 0 bases short and J 2 bases short, with 9 bases between. The CDR3: CASSLDGSPYEQYF. CDR3 DNA sequence: TGTGCCAGCAGCTTGGACGGGAGCCCCTACGAGCAGTACTTC. The whole variable domain, filled in from reference TRBV5-4 and TRBJ2-7, reads ETGVTQSPTHLIKTRGQQVTLRCSSQSGHNTVSWYQQALGQGPQFIFQYYREEENGRGNFPPRFSGLQFPNYSSELNVNALELDDSALYLCASSLDGSPYEQYFGPGTRLTVT.

This rearrangement joins TRBV5-5 to TRBJ2-2, with 10 bases fitting TRBD2. The junction had 6 bases not matched to a gene; V was cut back by 6 bases and J by 4 bases. The CDR3 contains 15 residues. Germline CDR1 SGHKS, CDR2 YYEKEE (reference sequence). CDR3 amino acids: CASKPGLATTGELFF. The CDR3 DNA reads as TGTGCCAGCAAACCGGGACTAGCGACCACCGGGGAGCTGTTTTTT.

The V gene is TRBV19, the J gene TRBJ1-5; 9 bases agree with TRBD1. Germline lookup yields CDR1 LNHDA and CDR2 SQIVND (reference sequence). Trimming at V came to 7 bases and at J to 1 base, leaving 8 bases not matched to a gene. The CDR3 is 16 amino acids. CDR3 DNA: TGTGCCAGTACCTCTTTTGACAGGGGGAGCAATCAGCCCCAGCATTTT. Protein sequence: CASTSFDRGSNQPQHF.

The chain is built from TRBV19 and TRBJ1-5, with 7 bases lining up with TRBD1. The CDR3 is made up of 16 amino acids. Germline CDR1 reads LNHDA; CDR2 reads SQIVND (reference sequence). The V segment lost 4 bases and the J segment 7 bases; nucleotides outside the gene matches: 13. DNA for the CDR3: TGTGCCAGTAGTAGCAACCGACAGGGTTCAAGGCAGCCCCAGCATTTT. Amino acids: CASSSNRQGSRQPQHF.

This chain connects TRBV28 to TRBJ1-6; TRBD1 is a possible D gene (6 bases). This CDR3 has 12 amino acids. V lost 6 bases and J lost 9, with 9 bases in between. The germline gives CDR1 MDHEN, CDR2 SYDVKM. The CDR3 region has the DNA TGTGCCAGCAGGGACAGCTTTTCACCCCTCCACTTT. Its translation: CASRDSFSPLHF. The variable domain in full, completed from reference TRBV28 and TRBJ1-6, reads DVKVTQSSRYLVKRTGEKVFLECVQDMDHENMFWYRQDPGLGLRLIYFSYDVKMKEKGDIPEGYSVSREKKERFSLILESASTNQTSMYLCASRDSFSPLHFGNGTRLTVT.

This clone showed up just once. The chain is built from TRBV2 and TRBJ2-1; maybe TRBD2 (6 bases). V was cut by 9 bases and J by 8 bases, with 20 bases left in between. Germline V CDR1 and CDR2: SNHLY, FYNNEI. This CDR3 has 14 amino acids. CDR3 protein: CARGSGRFLDEQFF. In DNA form, the CDR3 reads TGTGCCAGGGGTAGCGGCCGATTTTTGGATGAGCAGTTCTTC.

The J gene is TRBJ2-3, the V gene TRBV9; 7 bases line up with TRBD1. CDR1 SGDLS and CDR2 YYNGEE come from the germline V gene. The CDR3 loop spans 16 amino acids. Unmatched junction bases numbered 5, after V lost 0 bases and J lost 1 base. The CDR3 nucleotides read TGTGCCAGCAGCGTAGGAGGGGGCCGAGGCACAGATACGCAGTATTTT. Translated: CASSVGGGRGTDTQYF.

V gene TRBV30 combines with J gene TRBJ2-3, with 7 bases aligning to TRBD2. V lost 0 bases, J lost 5 bases, and 8 bases stayed unmatched. This CDR3 spans 15 amino acids. Germline assignment: CDR1 GTSNPN and CDR2 SVGIG (reference sequence). CDR3 nucleotide sequence: TGTGCCTGGAGTGTACTGGCTAGCGGTAGAGATACGCAGTATTTT. This gives the protein CAWSVLASGRDTQYF.

The V and J genes are TRBV18 and TRBJ2-5, with D possibly matching TRBD1 (6 bases). Germline V lookup: CDR1 KGHSH, CDR2 LQKENI. Between the trimmed V and J ends, which lost 1 base and 10 bases, there was a span of 13 bases. This CDR3 has 13 residues. CDR3 bases: TGTGCCAGCTCACCACAGAAAGAGACAGGCCAGTACTTC. Translation gives CASSPQKETGQYF.

V is TRBV29-1 and J is TRBJ1-3; TRBD1 is a possible D gene (5 bases). Germline CDR1 and CDR2: SQVTM and ANQGSEA. The CDR3 contains 12 residues. The V end lost 8 bases, the J end lost 2 bases, and 10 bases lay between the germline ends. The DNA for the CDR3 is TGCAGCTGGGCGGGGGCTGGAAACACCATATATTTT. Its translation is CSWAGAGNTIYF.

The chain carries TRBV25-1 and TRBJ2-5; 10 nucleotides line up with TRBD2. Germline CDR1 and CDR2: MGHDK and SYGVNS. CDR3 size: 14 residues. V lost 5 bases and J lost 5; bases outside the gene matches: 5. The CDR3 loop is CASSHLAGVETQYF. CDR3 nucleotides: TGTGCCAGCAGTCACCTAGCGGGAGTGGAGACCCAGTACTTC.

With regard to this clone: The same CDR3 is also encoded by other DNA sequences in this sample. The rearrangement joins TRBV2 to TRBJ2-5; 7 bases align to TRBD1. The CDR3 has 13 residues. Germline V gene sequence: CDR1 SNHLY, CDR2 FYNNEI. V lost 6 bases and J lost 2; bases outside the gene matches: 3. The CDR3 reads CASSLQGQETQYF. For the CDR3, the DNA is TGTGCCAGCAGCCTACAGGGGCAAGAGACCCAGTACTTC.

This clone has a handful of counts. The rearrangement links TRBV30 to TRBJ1-2; 8 nucleotides agree with TRBD1. From germline, CDR1 is GTSNPN and CDR2 SVGIG (reference sequence). CDR3 size: 13 residues. With V trimmed by 2 bases and J by 8 bases, 7 bases remained unmatched. The CDR3 protein is CAWSRDRGEGYTF. CDR3 bases: TGTGCCTGGAGTCGAGACAGGGGTGAGGGCTACACCTTC.

The chain has TRBV19 and TRBJ2-1; a weak D match, TRBD1 (5 bases). The V gene lost 5 bases and the J gene lost 2 bases, with 10 bases spanning the gap. CDR3 size: 14 residues. Germline CDR1 LNHDA, CDR2 SQIVND (reference sequence). The CDR3, as DNA: TGTGCCAGTAGTGTCTCAGGGCCCTACAATGAGCAGTTCTTC. This translates into CASSVSGPYNEQFF.

The rearrangement joins TRBV4-3 to TRBJ2-7; D is ambiguous. This CDR3 is built from 16 residues. V lost 0 bases and J lost 2, with 14 bases in between. Germline V gives CDR1 LGHNA, CDR2 YSLEER. In nucleotides, the CDR3 is TGCGCCAGCAGCCAAGATTTAGCCGGTCGTCCCTACGAGCAGTACTTC. It yields the protein CASSQDLAGRPYEQYF.

The chain is built from TRBV5-6 and TRBJ1-2; the match to TRBD1 covers 7 bases. V lost 8 bases, J lost 6 bases, and 13 bases stayed unmatched. The CDR3 loop spans 14 amino acids. From germline, CDR1 is SGHDT and CDR2 YYEEEE. The CDR3 sequence: CASQQGGLLDGYTF. CDR3 DNA: TGTGCCAGTCAACAAGGGGGCCTTTTAGATGGCTACACCTTC. Drawing the rest from reference TRBV5-6 and TRBJ1-2, the complete variable domain is DAGVTQSPTHLIKTRGQQVTLRCSPKSGHDTVSWYQQALGQGPQFIFQYYEEEERQRGNFPDRFSGHQFPNYSSELNVNALLLGDSALYLCASQQGGLLDGYTFGSGTRLTVV.